The rows below give T cell receptor beta chains drawn from one sample of a study of T cell responses to AZD1222 COVID-19 vaccine. Libraries were prepared by immunoSEQ multiplex PCR; TCRdb keeps only in-frame clonotypes and omits some of them. This sample has approximately 270,000 clones, with around 93% found just once. The starting material was peripheral blood, obtained 28 days after the second AZD1222 dose. The receptors shown here come from an adult who received the AZD1222 COVID-19 vaccine. The CDR3 runs from the conserved cysteine through the conserved F or W. The order of the fields is CDR3 protein, CDR3 DNA, J gene, V gene, D gene, clone size. The D gene is left open where the match is weak. Clone size is given for some rows only: seen once, a few or many times, or a class if the clone is expanded.

CDR3: CASSYLSGTSGYEQYF; DNA: TGTGCCAGCAGTTACTTATCCGGGACTAGCGGATACGAGCAGTACTTC; J: TRBJ2-7; V: TRBV6-5; D: TRBD2; size: once
CDR3: CASSLPLSGRNQPQHF; DNA: TGTGCCAGCAGTTTGCCCCTCTCAGGACGCAATCAGCCCCAGCATTTT; J: TRBJ1-5; V: TRBV28; D: NA; size: NA
CDR3: CASRTGSGLYEQYF; DNA: TGTGCCAGCAGGACAGGGAGTGGCCTCTACGAGCAGTACTTC; J: TRBJ2-7; V: TRBV28; D: TRBD1; size: NA
CDR3: CASSPIKGGEAFF; DNA: TGTGCCAGCTCACCAATAAAAGGAGGTGAAGCTTTCTTT; J: TRBJ1-1; V: TRBV18; D: NA; size: NA
CDR3: CASSRTGLSGYTF; DNA: TGTGCCAGCAGCCGGACAGGGTTGTCTGGCTACACCTTC; J: TRBJ1-2; V: TRBV28; D: TRBD1; size: NA
CDR3: CATSIAGGPGFEQYF; DNA: TGTGCCACCTCAATAGCGGGAGGGCCTGGTTTCGAGCAGTACTTC; J: TRBJ2-7; V: TRBV5-5; D: TRBD2; size: NA
CDR3: CASSENGGAYNEQFF; DNA: TGTGCCAGCAGTGAAAACGGGGGGGCTTACAATGAGCAGTTCTTC; J: TRBJ2-1; V: TRBV6-4; D: TRBD2; size: NA
CDR3: CASSQRTGGGTNEKLFF; DNA: TGCGCCAGCAGCCAACGTACAGGGGGCGGAACTAATGAAAAACTGTTTTTT; J: TRBJ1-4; V: TRBV4-1; D: TRBD1; size: NA
CDR3: CASSLSGQRNTEAFF; DNA: TGCGCCAGCAGCTTATCGGGACAGAGAAACACTGAAGCTTTCTTT; J: TRBJ1-1; V: TRBV5-1; D: TRBD1; size: NA
CDR3: CAIRGSYEQYF; DNA: TGTGCCATCAGGGGCTCCTACGAGCAGTACTTC; J: TRBJ2-7; V: TRBV10-3; D: NA; size: NA
CDR3: CASSWDPTSYNEQFF; DNA: TGTGCCAGCAGCTGGGACCCCACCTCCTACAATGAGCAGTTCTTC; J: TRBJ2-1; V: TRBV6-6; D: NA; size: NA
CDR3: CASKAGPVGGYTF; DNA: TGTGCCAGCAAGGCAGGTCCCGTTGGCGGCTACACCTTC; J: TRBJ1-2; V: TRBV2; D: NA; size: NA
CDR3: CASSLGQGVLNTEAFF; DNA: TGTGCCAGCAGCCTAGGACAGGGGGTTCTAAACACTGAAGCTTTCTTT; J: TRBJ1-1; V: TRBV5-5; D: TRBD1; size: NA
CDR3: CASRTPGQGPDTQYF; DNA: TGTGCCAGCAGGACCCCGGGACAGGGACCAGATACGCAGTATTTT; J: TRBJ2-3; V: TRBV6-4; D: TRBD1; size: NA
CDR3: CASMASGPNQFF; DNA: TGTGCCAGCATGGCTTCCGGCCCAAACCAGTTCTTC; J: TRBJ2-1; V: TRBV28; D: NA; size: NA
CDR3: CASRGPFRISYEQYF; DNA: TGTGCCAGCAGGGGGCCTTTTCGTATCTCCTACGAGCAGTACTTC; J: TRBJ2-7; V: TRBV6-5; D: NA; size: NA
CDR3: CASSPGGQPQHF; DNA: TGTGCCAGCAGCCCCGGGGGGCAGCCCCAGCATTTT; J: TRBJ1-5; V: TRBV2; D: NA; size: NA
CDR3: CATSQGDRGLGGAGNTIYF; DNA: TGCGCCACCTCACAGGGAGACAGGGGGCTCGGAGGGGCTGGAAACACCATATATTTT; J: TRBJ1-3; V: TRBV5-1; D: TRBD1; size: NA
CDR3: CASSQDRGGLDEQFF; DNA: TGTGCCAGCAGCCAAGATCGCGGGGGGTTGGATGAGCAGTTCTTC; J: TRBJ2-1; V: TRBV3-1/TRBV3-2; D: TRBD2; size: NA
CDR3: CASSLWGVITNEQFF; DNA: TGTGCCAGCAGCTTGTGGGGGGTAATAACCAATGAGCAGTTCTTC; J: TRBJ2-1; V: TRBV5-8; D: NA; size: NA
CDR3: CATSRPATDTQYF; DNA: TGTGCCACCAGCAGACCGGCCACAGATACGCAGTATTTT; J: TRBJ2-3; V: TRBV15; D: NA; size: NA
CDR3: CASSWIAAEQFF; DNA: TGTGCCAGCAGCTGGATAGCGGCCGAGCAGTTCTTC; J: TRBJ2-1; V: TRBV7-9; D: NA; size: NA
CDR3: CASQEFQGSYGYTF; DNA: TGTGCCAGCCAAGAGTTCCAGGGGAGCTATGGCTACACCTTC; J: TRBJ1-2; V: TRBV19; D: NA; size: NA
CDR3: CASSPVGAHQPQHF; DNA: TGTGCCAGCAGCCCGGTGGGAGCCCATCAGCCCCAGCATTTT; J: TRBJ1-5; V: TRBV6-2/TRBV6-3; D: NA; size: NA
CDR3: CASSLSQVRSTDTQYF; DNA: TGTGCCAGCAGCTTGTCGCAGGTCAGGAGCACAGATACGCAGTATTTT; J: TRBJ2-3; V: TRBV5-4; D: NA; size: once
CDR3: CASRRNRGGLYGYTF; DNA: TGTGCCAGCAGACGAAACAGGGGGGGACTCTATGGCTACACCTTC; J: TRBJ1-2; V: TRBV27; D: TRBD1; size: NA
CDR3: CASSPWTGNDEQYF; DNA: TGTGCCAGCAGCCCCTGGACAGGGAACGACGAGCAGTACTTC; J: TRBJ2-7; V: TRBV7-9; D: TRBD1; size: NA
CDR3: CATSRDPSYEQYF; DNA: TGTGCCACCAGCAGAGACCCCTCCTACGAGCAGTACTTC; J: TRBJ2-7; V: TRBV15; D: NA; size: NA
CDR3: CATSRDHLANEQFF; DNA: TGTGCCACCAGCAGAGATCATCTCGCCAATGAGCAGTTCTTC; J: TRBJ2-1; V: TRBV15; D: NA; size: NA
CDR3: CASSLEGTGAYEQYF; DNA: TGTGCCAGCAGCTTAGAGGGGACGGGAGCCTACGAGCAGTACTTC; J: TRBJ2-7; V: TRBV11-3; D: NA; size: NA
CDR3: CASSSRGSMNTEAFF; DNA: TGTGCCAGCAGCTCCCGGGGTTCCATGAACACTGAAGCTTTCTTT; J: TRBJ1-1; V: TRBV5-4; D: NA; size: NA
CDR3: CASSLNFRASGTGNEQFF; DNA: TGTGCCAGCAGTTTAAACTTCCGGGCTAGCGGGACTGGGAATGAGCAGTTCTTC; J: TRBJ2-1; V: TRBV28; D: TRBD2; size: NA
CDR3: CASSSTTGDALGYTF; DNA: TGTGCCAGTAGTTCCACGACAGGGGATGCGTTAGGCTACACCTTC; J: TRBJ1-2; V: TRBV19; D: TRBD1; size: once
CDR3: CASSLPRQEAEAFF; DNA: TGTGCCAGCAGTTTACCCCGACAGGAAGCTGAAGCTTTCTTT; J: TRBJ1-1; V: TRBV28; D: NA; size: few
CDR3: CASSLSGMDSEQFF; DNA: TGTGCCAGCAGCCTCTCCGGAATGGACTCGGAGCAGTTCTTC; J: TRBJ2-1; V: TRBV4-2; D: NA; size: NA
CDR3: CASSLAGGLNYGYTF; DNA: TGTGCCAGCAGCTTAGCAGGGGGGCTAAACTATGGCTACACCTTC; J: TRBJ1-2; V: TRBV7-2; D: NA; size: NA
CDR3: CASSQAKTGGLGGYTF; DNA: TGCGCCAGCAGCCAAGCCAAGACAGGGGGCTTGGGAGGCTACACCTTC; J: TRBJ1-2; V: TRBV4-3; D: TRBD1; size: NA